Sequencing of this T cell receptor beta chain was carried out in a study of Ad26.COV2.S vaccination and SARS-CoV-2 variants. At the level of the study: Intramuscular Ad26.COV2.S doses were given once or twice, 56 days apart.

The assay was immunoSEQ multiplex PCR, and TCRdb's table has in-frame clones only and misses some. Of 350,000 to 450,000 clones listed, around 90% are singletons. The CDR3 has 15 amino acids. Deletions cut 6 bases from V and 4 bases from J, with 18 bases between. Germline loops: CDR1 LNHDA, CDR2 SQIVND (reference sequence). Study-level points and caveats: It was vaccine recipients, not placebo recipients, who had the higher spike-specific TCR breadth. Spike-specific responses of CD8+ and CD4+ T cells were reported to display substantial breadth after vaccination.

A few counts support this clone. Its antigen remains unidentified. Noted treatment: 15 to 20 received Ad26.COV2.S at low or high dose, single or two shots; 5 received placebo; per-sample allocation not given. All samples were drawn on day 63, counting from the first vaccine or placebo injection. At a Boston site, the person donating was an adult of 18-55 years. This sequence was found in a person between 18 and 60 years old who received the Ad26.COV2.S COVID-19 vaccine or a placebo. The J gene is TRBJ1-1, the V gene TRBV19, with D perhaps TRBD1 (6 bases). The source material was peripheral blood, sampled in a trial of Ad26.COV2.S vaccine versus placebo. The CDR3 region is CASRNRVWDITEAFF. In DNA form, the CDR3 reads TGTGCCAGTAGAAACAGGGTTTGGGATATCACTGAAGCTTTCTTT.